The 20 T cell receptor beta chains reported below all come from one sample, sequenced in a study of CD8 T cells in ankylosing spondylitis. MiXCR, applied by TCRdb to the 5' RACE reads, yields one record per CDR3 protein. The table lists approximately 350,000 distinct CDR3 sequences, more than 20% of them singletons. Sequencing was done on a sample of blood, either unsorted or a sorted T cell fraction (not recorded which). These receptors all come from a male donor with ankylosing spondylitis or in good health (not recorded which).

The chain links TRBV20-1 to TRBJ2-7; possible D gene TRBD1, 6 bases. Trimming removed 1 base from V and 1 base from J, with 14 bases in between. The CDR3 is 15 amino acids. CDR1 and CDR2 from the germline V gene are DFQATT and SNEGSKA (reference sequence). CDR3 bases: TGCAGTGCTAGAGTAGGGAGTAGGGGGTCCTACGAGCAGTACTTC. It translates to CSARVGSRGSYEQYF.

This clonotype has more than one count but fewer than ten. The chain joins TRBV29-1 to TRBJ2-1; D might be TRBD2 (5 bases). Looked up from germline, CDR1 is SQVTM and CDR2 is ANQGSEA. This CDR3 contains 16 residues. Trimming cost V 1 base and J 0 bases, with 13 bases left between them. CDR3 nucleotides: TGCAGCGTTGAAGGGGAGCAAGAGGACTCCTACAATGAGCAGTTCTTC. It is translated as CSVEGEQEDSYNEQFF.

V gene TRBV9 combines with J gene TRBJ1-1; D not resolved. The V end was cut by 1 base, the J end by 1 base, with 5 bases between. There are 13 residues in the CDR3. Germline CDR1 is SGDLS and CDR2 is YYNGEE. The CDR3 DNA follows: TGTGCCAGCAGCGTAACAGCGAACACTGAAGCTTTCTTT. It translates to CASSVTANTEAFF.

This clonotype was picked up a small number of times. The rearrangement joins TRBV4-2 to TRBJ2-2; 8 bases are shared with TRBD2. With V trimmed by 2 bases and J by 4 bases, 6 bases remained unmatched. Germline loops: CDR1 LGHNA, CDR2 YNFKEQ. The CDR3 loop spans 16 amino acids. The CDR3 here is CASSQPGGALTGELFF. The CDR3 bases are TGTGCCAGCAGCCAACCCGGGGGGGCCCTCACCGGGGAGCTGTTTTTT.

The chain is built from TRBV20-1 and TRBJ2-7, with TRBD2 matching over 8 bases. This CDR3 contains 14 residues. V shed 1 base and J 2 bases; nucleotides not matched to a gene: 4. Germline V gene sequence: CDR1 DFQATT, CDR2 SNEGSKA (reference sequence). CDR3 DNA sequence: TGCAGTGCTAGAGTTATGCGGGGGGCCTACGAGCAGTACTTC. Translation: CSARVMRGAYEQYF.

The sample holds a few counts of this clonotype. The CDR3: CASSESVGGGTKNIQYF. In DNA form, the CDR3 reads TGCGCCAGCAGTGAGTCGGTCGGGGGTGGAACCAAAAACATTCAGTACTTC. The V call is TRBV10-1, the J call TRBJ2-4; possibly TRBD2 for D (6 bases). The germline V gene has CDR1 WNHNN and CDR2 SYGVQD (reference sequence). Trimming pared 0 bases from V and 2 bases from J, leaving 14 bases between. The CDR3 has 17 amino acids.

This clonotype is termed large. The V gene is TRBV4-1, the J gene TRBJ2-1, with TRBD2 matching over 13 bases. Germline loops: CDR1 MGHRA, CDR2 YSYEKL. CDR3 length equals 17 residues. The J segment lost 5 bases and the V segment lost 4 bases, leaving 8 bases of the junction unmatched. CDR3 loop: CASSPIPGLAGNNEQFF. The CDR3 DNA is TGCGCCAGCAGCCCTATCCCGGGACTAGCGGGGAACAATGAGCAGTTCTTC.

This clonotype was detected once. The V and J genes are TRBV6-1 and TRBJ2-4; D is undetermined. Germline V gene lookup returns CDR1 MNHNS and CDR2 SASEGT. Trimming cost V 6 bases and J 13 bases, with 13 bases left between them. The CDR3 consists of 11 residues. CDR3 DNA: TGTGCCAGCAGCGGTCCTCTTATCCAGTACTTC. Encoded protein: CASSGPLIQYF.

The genes are TRBV20-1 and TRBJ2-2; D is tentatively TRBD1 or TRBD2 (6 bases each). CDR3 length: 13 amino acids. Trimming removed 1 base at V and 7 bases at J, with 10 bases between. Per the germline V gene, CDR1 is DFQATT and CDR2 is SNEGSKA (reference sequence). CDR3 nucleotides: TGCAGTGCTAGAGGGGGGGCAGGCGGGGAGCTGTTTTTT. It specifies CSARGGAGGELFF.

As to this clonotype: Its ends do not fully match the called genes, so a read error is possible. The chain carries TRBV12-3 or TRBV12-4 and TRBJ1-2; D unclear. The length of the CDR3 is 12 residues. CDR3 sequence: CAGSLMGYGYTF. The CDR3 bases are TGTGCCGGCAGTTTAATGGGCTATGGCTACACCTTC.

This clonotype was counted between two and nine times. The chain is built from TRBV28 and TRBJ1-1; D call uncertain. In germline, CDR1 is MDHEN, CDR2 SYDVKM. Deletions cut 5 bases from V and 3 bases from J, with 13 bases between. The CDR3 covers 14 residues. CDR3 region: CASSTTKADTEAFF. CDR3 sequence (DNA): TGTGCCAGCAGTACAACCAAAGCCGACACTGAAGCTTTCTTT.

This clonotype has more than one count but fewer than ten. This chain uses TRBV6-4 with TRBJ2-1, with 9 bases identical to TRBD2. This CDR3 spans 16 amino acids. CDR1 MRHNA and CDR2 SNTAGT come from the germline V gene. With 0 bases clipped from V and 4 bases from J, the junction kept 4 bases outside the gene matches. Here the CDR3 reads CASSDSGGGDYNEQFF. In DNA form, the CDR3 reads TGTGCCAGCAGTGACTCCGGCGGGGGGGATTACAATGAGCAGTTCTTC.

This clonotype appeared a few times. The chain employs TRBV3-1 and TRBJ2-7; 7 bases map to TRBD1. From germline, CDR1 is LGHDT and CDR2 YNNKEL (reference sequence). This CDR3 comprises 15 residues. Unmatched junction bases numbered 7, after V lost 3 bases and J lost 2 bases. The CDR3 loop is CASSQAGGLTYEQYF. DNA for the CDR3: TGTGCCAGCAGCCAGGCAGGGGGTCTTACCTACGAGCAGTACTTC.

The chain is built from TRBV6-1 and TRBJ2-1; 10 bases match TRBD2. The CDR3 totals 15 residues. Germline CDR1 and CDR2: MNHNS and SASEGT. The J segment lost 6 bases and the V segment lost 2 bases, leaving 4 bases of the junction unmatched. The CDR3 here is CASSESGGAGNEQFF. CDR3 sequence (DNA): TGTGCCAGCAGTGAAAGCGGGGGGGCGGGCAATGAGCAGTTCTTC.

The table lists this clonotype with a few counts. V usage is TRBV12-3 or TRBV12-4 and J usage is TRBJ2-1; D uncertain. CDR3 length: 12 residues. V shed 1 base and J shed 10 bases, with 8 bases lying between them. DNA for the CDR3: TGTGCCAGCAGTTTAGGGTGGACCGAGCAGTTCTTC. It translates to CASSLGWTEQFF.

This rearrangement joins TRBV6-5 to TRBJ2-7; 10 bases agree with TRBD2. There are 16 residues in the CDR3. The V gene end was trimmed by 2 bases and the J gene end by 0 bases; junction bases not matched to a gene: 4. CDR1 is MNHEY, CDR2 SVGAGI, per germline. The CDR3 protein is CASSYTGLASSYEQYF. The DNA of the CDR3 is TGTGCCAGCAGTTACACGGGACTAGCGAGCTCCTACGAGCAGTACTTC.

This clonotype has only a few counts. This sequence joins TRBV12-3 or TRBV12-4 and TRBJ2-7; possibly TRBD1 or TRBD2 for D (5 bases each). The germline V and J ends were trimmed by 1 base and 5 bases, with 12 bases remaining between them. The CDR3 runs 14 residues. The CDR3 DNA reads TGTGCCAGCAGTTTAGATAGAGGGGCCCACGAGCAGTACTTC. Protein product: CASSLDRGAHEQYF.

The rearrangement links TRBV11-2 to TRBJ2-7, with 8 bases matching TRBD1. CDR3 length: 15 residues. V lost 5 bases to trimming and J lost 6 bases; unmatched junction nucleotides: 12. In germline, CDR1 is SGHAT, CDR2 FQNNGV. The DNA for the CDR3 is TGTGCCAGCAGCATAGGACAGGGTTTACGGGCCGAGCAGTACTTC. It codes for CASSIGQGLRAEQYF.

This chain connects TRBV12-3 or TRBV12-4 to TRBJ2-5; unclear D gene. The CDR3 is made up of 14 amino acids. Trimming stripped 2 bases from V and 1 base from J, with 8 bases between. The CDR3 DNA follows: TGTGCCAGCAGTTTATACCTCGTCCAAGAGACCCAGTACTTC. Its protein product is CASSLYLVQETQYF.

The sample holds a few counts of this clonotype. V gene TRBV11-2 combines with J gene TRBJ1-5; 10 nucleotides line up with TRBD1. The V gene end was trimmed by 3 bases and the J gene end by 6 bases; junction bases not matched to a gene: 2. Germline V gene sequence: CDR1 SGHAT, CDR2 FQNNGV. The CDR3 is 14 amino acids. The CDR3 sequence: CASSFDRGPQPQHF. The CDR3 DNA follows: TGTGCCAGCAGCTTCGACAGGGGGCCTCAGCCCCAGCATTTT. The full variable domain, completed using reference TRBV11-2 and TRBJ1-5, is EAGVAQSPRYKIIEKRQSVAFWCNPISGHATLYWYQQILGQGPKLLIQFQNNGVVDDSQLPKDRFSAERLKGVDSTLKIQPAKLEDSAVYLCASSFDRGPQPQHFGDGTRLSIL.